This T cell receptor beta chain was identified in a study of blood T cells in healthy people across ages. V lost 4 bases and J 7 bases, leaving 10 bases between the germline ends. Germline lookup yields CDR1 SNHLY and CDR2 FYNNEI. CDR3 size: 12 residues. The second PCR ran about 6 to 12 cycles with a sample-barcoded 5' primer and J-beta primers. TCRdb used MiXCR to reprocess the 5' RACE reads, holding one entry per CDR3 protein. The sample has about 1.1 million distinct CDR3 sequences; around two fifths are singletons. The clonotype comes from a young man in good health. V usage is TRBV2 and J usage is TRBJ2-5, with D uncertain. Material: blood. CDR3 protein: CASSVYEGTQYF. Written as DNA, the CDR3 is TGTGCCAGCAGTGTCTACGAAGGGACCCAGTACTTC.